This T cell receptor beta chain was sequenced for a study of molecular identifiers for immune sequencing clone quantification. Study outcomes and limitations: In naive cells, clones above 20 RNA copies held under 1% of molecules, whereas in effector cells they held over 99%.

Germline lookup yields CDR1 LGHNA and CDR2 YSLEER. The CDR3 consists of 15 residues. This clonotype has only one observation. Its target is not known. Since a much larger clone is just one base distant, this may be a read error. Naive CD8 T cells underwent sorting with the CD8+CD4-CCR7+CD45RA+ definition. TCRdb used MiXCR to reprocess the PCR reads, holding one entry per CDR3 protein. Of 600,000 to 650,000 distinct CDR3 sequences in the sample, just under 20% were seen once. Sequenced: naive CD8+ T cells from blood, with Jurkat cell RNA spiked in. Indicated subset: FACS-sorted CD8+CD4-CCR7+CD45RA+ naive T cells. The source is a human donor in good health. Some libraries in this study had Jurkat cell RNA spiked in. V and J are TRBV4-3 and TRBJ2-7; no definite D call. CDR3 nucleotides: TGCGCCAGCAGCCAAGACTTCGGCAGACCATACGAGCGGTACTTC. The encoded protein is CASSQDFGRPYERYF.